The 21 T cell receptor beta chains presented below share a single source sample, sequenced in a study of blood T cell repertoires in COVID-19. TCRdb keeps only in-frame clones here, not all; method: immunoSEQ multiplex PCR. The sample holds about 120,000 clones; around 86% are singletons and the top ten take about 6.2%. Sequenced material: peripheral blood. The receptors originated from a man aged 80 or over with active or convalescent COVID-19.

This chain connects TRBV7-6 to TRBJ2-3, with TRBD2 matching 9 bases. V shed 5 bases and J 2 bases; nucleotides not matched to a gene: 5. Germline CDR1 and CDR2: SGHVS and FNYEAQ. This CDR3 has 15 amino acids. The chain's CDR3 is CASSQLAGNTDTQYF. The DNA of the CDR3 is TGTGCCAGCAGCCAACTAGCGGGCAACACAGATACGCAGTATTTT.

As DNA, the CDR3 is TGTGCCAGCAGCCGATCCGGGACACAGGATACGCAGTATTTT. Residues: CASSRSGTQDTQYF. The chain joins TRBV7-9 to TRBJ2-3; possible D gene TRBD1, 6 bases. The CDR3 is 14 residues long. CDR1 SEHNR and CDR2 FQNEAQ come from the germline V gene (reference sequence). V was trimmed by 5 bases and J by 6 bases, leaving 15 bases between them.

The rearrangement links TRBV2 to TRBJ1-2; a weak D match, TRBD1 (5 bases). V gave up 3 bases and J gave up 7 bases, with 18 bases separating them. CDR1 is SNHLY, CDR2 FYNNEI, per germline. CDR3 length: 15 residues. DNA for the CDR3: TGTGCCAGCAGTGAGGGGCAGGGCGAGATTCGTGGCTACACCTTC. This encodes CASSEGQGEIRGYTF.

The CDR3 DNA reads as TGTGCCAGCAGCCAACCGACAAGGGGAAACACCGGGGAGCTGTTTTTT. This codes for CASSQPTRGNTGELFF. The V call is TRBV3-1 (or the pseudogene TRBV3-2), the J call TRBJ2-2; D perhaps matches TRBD1 (5 bases). V dropped 2 bases and J dropped 2 bases, with 12 bases sitting between them. This CDR3 region has 16 residues. Germline assignment: CDR1 LGHDT and CDR2 YNNKEL (reference sequence).

The chain links TRBV4-1 to TRBJ2-3; D is undetermined. This CDR3 region has 14 residues. Looked up from germline, CDR1 is MGHRA and CDR2 is YSYEKL. Trimming stripped 4 bases from V and 2 bases from J, with 10 bases between. The CDR3 protein is CASSRLSLTDTQYF. DNA of the CDR3: TGCGCCAGCAGCCGTCTTTCCCTCACAGATACGCAGTATTTT.

This rearrangement joins TRBV5-6 to TRBJ1-5; no firm D call. Between the trimmed V and J ends, which lost 0 bases and 0 bases, there was a span of 7 bases. The CDR3 covers 15 residues. Per the germline V gene, CDR1 is SGHDT and CDR2 is YYEEEE. CDR3 sequence: CASSLGRYSNQPQHF. CDR3 nucleotide sequence: TGTGCCAGCAGCTTGGGGAGATATAGCAATCAGCCCCAGCATTTT.

The chain couples TRBV7-9 to TRBJ2-5, with 9 nucleotides matching TRBD1. Trimming cost V 4 bases and J 7 bases; bases outside gene matches: 7. This CDR3 comprises 14 residues. Germline lookup yields CDR1 SEHNR and CDR2 FQNEAQ (reference sequence). The CDR3 region is CASSSGQGLGTQYF. The CDR3 coding sequence is TGTGCCAGCAGCTCCGGACAGGGGTTGGGGACCCAGTACTTC.

V and J are TRBV5-1 and TRBJ1-4; TRBD1 aligns across 8 bases. Germline lookup yields CDR1 SGHRS and CDR2 YFSETQ. The J segment lost 0 bases and the V segment lost 4 bases, leaving 5 bases of the junction unmatched. The CDR3 contains 16 residues. The CDR3 DNA reads TGCGCCAGCAGCCCGGGACAGGTTGCAACTAATGAAAAACTGTTTTTT. Translating gives CASSPGQVATNEKLFF.

This chain links TRBV4-3 with TRBJ2-1; no clear D. Germline V gives CDR1 LGHNA, CDR2 YSLEER. The V end lost 0 bases, the J end lost 10 bases, and 10 bases lay between the germline ends. CDR3 length: 13 amino acids. The CDR3 region is CASSQDATREQFF. The CDR3 DNA follows: TGCGCCAGCAGCCAAGATGCCACGAGGGAGCAGTTCTTC.

The chain employs TRBV19 and TRBJ2-3; 14 nucleotides match TRBD2. The CDR3 length is 17 residues. The V and J ends lost 6 bases and 0 bases, in that order; junction bases with no gene match: 5. CDR1 is LNHDA and CDR2 is SQIVND in the germline V gene (reference sequence). The CDR3 spells CASSGGLAGVSTDTQYF. The CDR3 DNA is TGTGCCAGTAGCGGGGGACTAGCGGGGGTGAGCACAGATACGCAGTATTTT.

This clone came up once. This sequence joins TRBV11-2 and TRBJ1-3, with D tentatively TRBD1 (6 bases). CDR3 length: 15 residues. Germline V lookup: CDR1 SGHAT, CDR2 FQNNGV. V was shortened by 5 bases and J by 2 bases, with 13 bases between the two germline ends. CDR3 DNA: TGTGCCAGCAGCACAGGGAACGAACCTGGAAACACCATATATTTT. It specifies CASSTGNEPGNTIYF.

This sequence joins TRBV3-1 (or the pseudogene TRBV3-2) and TRBJ1-1; D is unresolved. The CDR3 is 14 amino acids. Germline CDR1 and CDR2: LGHDT and YNNKEL (reference sequence). V dropped 5 bases and J dropped 1 base, with 11 bases sitting between them. Written as DNA, the CDR3 is TGTGCCAGCAGCTTCCCGTCAGGGAACACTGAAGCTTTCTTT. As protein: CASSFPSGNTEAFF.

The chain uses TRBV3-1 (or the pseudogene TRBV3-2) and TRBJ2-7; D remains ambiguous. The V end lost 1 base, the J end lost 6 bases, and 7 bases lay between the germline ends. This CDR3 is built from 12 residues. Looked up from germline, CDR1 is LGHDT and CDR2 is YNNKEL (reference sequence). The CDR3 DNA reads as TGTGCCAGCAGCCAAGGAGTTTTCGAGCAGTACTTC. Its protein product is CASSQGVFEQYF.

The V call is TRBV29-1, the J call TRBJ1-5; 7 nucleotides agree with TRBD1. The V gene end was trimmed by 4 bases and the J gene end by 2 bases; junction bases not matched to a gene: 2. Per germline, CDR1 SQVTM and CDR2 ANQGSEA. The CDR3 has 13 amino acids. CDR3 sequence: CSVADRGNQPQHF. DNA for the CDR3: TGCAGCGTTGCCGACAGGGGCAATCAGCCCCAGCATTTT.

The chain recombines TRBV6-5 with TRBJ1-2; D possibly corresponds to TRBD1 (6 bases). This CDR3 is built from 14 residues. Germline V CDR1 and CDR2: MNHEY, SVGAGI. V was cut by 10 bases and J by 3 bases, with 18 bases left in between. This CDR3 reads CATNLGQLYYGYTF. DNA of the CDR3: TGTGCCACCAACCTGGGACAACTCTACTATGGCTACACCTTC.

The chain has TRBV19 and TRBJ2-1, with a possible D match to TRBD2 (7 bases). The V gene lost 4 bases and the J gene lost 6 bases, with 19 bases spanning the gap. CDR1 is LNHDA and CDR2 is SQIVND in the germline V gene (reference sequence). The CDR3 is made up of 16 amino acids. The DNA of the CDR3 is TGTGCCAGTAGTAACCCCTCGGGGGGCATGGGCAATGAGCAGTTCTTC. Translation gives CASSNPSGGMGNEQFF.

For the CDR3, the DNA is TGTGCCACCAGCAAAAGCGGGGGGAGCGCCTACGAGCAGTACTTC. This translates into CATSKSGGSAYEQYF. The V gene is TRBV15, the J gene TRBJ2-7; 9 bases agree with TRBD2. From germline, CDR1 is LNHNV and CDR2 YYDKDF (reference sequence). The CDR3 sequence is 15 residues long. Trimming at V came to 4 bases and at J to 2 bases, leaving 6 bases not matched to a gene.

The CDR3 nucleotides read TGTGCCAGCAGCTTGCCCGGCACTCCTGACAGGGGAGTCCCTGTAGGAGAGACCCAGTACTTC. Amino acid sequence: CASSLPGTPDRGVPVGETQYF. The chain combines TRBV7-8 with TRBJ2-5; 8 positions agree with TRBD1. Trimming took 3 bases from V and 4 from J; bases not matched to a gene: 25. CDR3 length: 21 residues. CDR1 is SGHVS and CDR2 is FQNEAQ in the germline V gene.

This chain links TRBV7-8 with TRBJ1-2; 8 nucleotides agree with TRBD1. After removal of 5 bases from V and 8 bases from J, the junction contained 7 bases not matched to a gene. This CDR3 is 13 amino acids long. Germline CDR1 is SGHVS and CDR2 is FQNEAQ. CDR3 sequence: CASSPTGVEGYTF. CDR3 DNA: TGTGCCAGCAGCCCGACAGGGGTTGAGGGCTACACCTTC.

The chain has TRBV30 and TRBJ1-1; D is undetermined. Trimming took off 3 bases at V and 4 bases at J, with 12 bases between the two ends. CDR1 GTSNPN and CDR2 SVGIG come from the germline V gene (reference sequence). The CDR3 is 13 amino acids. CDR3: CAWSVGEGTEAFF. Here the CDR3 DNA reads TGTGCCTGGAGCGTCGGGGAGGGCACTGAAGCTTTCTTT. Looking up the rest from reference TRBV30 and TRBJ1-1 gives the full variable domain: SQTIHQWPATLVQPVGSPLSLECTVEGTSNPNLYWYRQAAGRGLQLLFYSVGIGQISSEVPQNLSASRPQDRQFILSSKKLLLSDSGFYLCAWSVGEGTEAFFGQGTRLTVV.

CDR3 sequence: CASSEADRGEFRSTEAFF. The DNA of the CDR3 is TGTGCCAGCAGTGAAGCGGACAGGGGAGAGTTTCGGAGCACTGAAGCTTTCTTT. The rearrangement uses TRBV6-1 and TRBJ1-1; TRBD1 aligns across 9 bases. Germline V gene data show CDR1 as MNHNS and CDR2 as SASEGT. The CDR3 is made up of 18 amino acids. Trimming removed 0 bases from V and 4 bases from J; junction bases left unmatched: 12.